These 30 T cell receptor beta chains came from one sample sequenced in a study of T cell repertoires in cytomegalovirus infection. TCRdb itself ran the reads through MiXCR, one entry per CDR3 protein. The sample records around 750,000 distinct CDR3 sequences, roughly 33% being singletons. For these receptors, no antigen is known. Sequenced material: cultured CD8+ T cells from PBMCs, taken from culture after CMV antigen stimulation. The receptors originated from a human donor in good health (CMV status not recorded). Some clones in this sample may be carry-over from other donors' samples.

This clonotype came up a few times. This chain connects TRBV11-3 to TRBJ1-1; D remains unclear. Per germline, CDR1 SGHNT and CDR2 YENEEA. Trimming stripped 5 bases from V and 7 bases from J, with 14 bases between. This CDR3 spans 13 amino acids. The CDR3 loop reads CASSPLGRLEAFF. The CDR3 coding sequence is TGTGCCAGCAGCCCATTAGGGCGTCTTGAAGCTTTCTTT. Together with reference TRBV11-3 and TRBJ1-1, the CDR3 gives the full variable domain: EAGVVQSPRYKIIEKKQPVAFWCNPISGHNTLYWYLQNLGQGPELLIRYENEEAVDDSQLPKDRFSAERLKGVDSTLKIQPAELGDSAVYLCASSPLGRLEAFFGQGTRLTVV.

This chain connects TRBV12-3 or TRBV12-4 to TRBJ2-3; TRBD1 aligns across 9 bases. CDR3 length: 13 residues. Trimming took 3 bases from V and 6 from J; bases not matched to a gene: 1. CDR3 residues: CASSFGTGDTQYF. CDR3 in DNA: TGTGCCAGCAGTTTCGGGACAGGGGATACGCAGTATTTT.

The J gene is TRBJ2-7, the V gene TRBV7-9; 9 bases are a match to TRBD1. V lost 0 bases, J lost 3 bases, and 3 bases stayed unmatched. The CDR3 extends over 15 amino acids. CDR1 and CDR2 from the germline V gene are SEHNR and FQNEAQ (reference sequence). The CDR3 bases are TGTGCCAGCAGCTTAGCCGGGACAGGGCACTACGAGCAGTACGTC. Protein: CASSLAGTGHYEQYV.

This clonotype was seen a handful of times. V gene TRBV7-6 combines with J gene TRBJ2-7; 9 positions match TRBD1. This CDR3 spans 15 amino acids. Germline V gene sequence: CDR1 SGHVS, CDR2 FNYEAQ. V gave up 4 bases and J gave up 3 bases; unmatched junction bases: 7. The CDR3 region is CASSYGQGRSYEQYF. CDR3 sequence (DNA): TGTGCCAGCAGCTACGGACAGGGGAGAAGCTACGAGCAGTACTTC.

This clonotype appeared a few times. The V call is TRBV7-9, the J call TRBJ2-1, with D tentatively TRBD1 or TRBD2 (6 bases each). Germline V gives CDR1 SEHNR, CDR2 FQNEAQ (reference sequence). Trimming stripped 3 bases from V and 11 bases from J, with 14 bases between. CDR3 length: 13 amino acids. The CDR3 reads CASSFQRGRKQFF. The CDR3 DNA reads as TGTGCCAGCAGCTTCCAAAGGGGGAGGAAGCAGTTCTTC.

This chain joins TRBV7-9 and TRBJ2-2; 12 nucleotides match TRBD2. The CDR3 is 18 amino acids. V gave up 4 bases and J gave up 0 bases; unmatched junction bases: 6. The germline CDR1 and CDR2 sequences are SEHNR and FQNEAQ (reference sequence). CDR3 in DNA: TGTGCCAGCAGCTCGACTAGCGGGGGATACACGAACACCGGGGAGCTGTTTTTT. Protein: CASSSTSGGYTNTGELFF.

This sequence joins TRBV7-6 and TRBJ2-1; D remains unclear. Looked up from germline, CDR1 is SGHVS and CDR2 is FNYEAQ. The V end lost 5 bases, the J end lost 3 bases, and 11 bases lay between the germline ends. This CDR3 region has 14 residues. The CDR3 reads CASSPDGFYNEQFF. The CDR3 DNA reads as TGTGCCAGCAGCCCGGACGGTTTCTACAATGAGCAGTTCTTC.

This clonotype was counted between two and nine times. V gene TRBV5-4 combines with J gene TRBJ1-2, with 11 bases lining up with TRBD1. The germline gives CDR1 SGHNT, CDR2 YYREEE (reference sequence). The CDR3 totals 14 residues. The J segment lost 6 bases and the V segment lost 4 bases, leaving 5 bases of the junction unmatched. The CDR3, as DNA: TGTGCCAGCAGCCAGGGACAGGGGGGTGATGGCTACACCTTC. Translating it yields CASSQGQGGDGYTF.

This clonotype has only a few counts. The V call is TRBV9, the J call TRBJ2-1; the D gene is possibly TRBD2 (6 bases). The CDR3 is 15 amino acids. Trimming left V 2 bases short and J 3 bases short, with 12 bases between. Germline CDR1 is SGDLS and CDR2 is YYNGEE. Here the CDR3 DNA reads TGTGCCAGCAGCGTCCGGGACTCCCGCTACAATGAGCAGTTCTTC. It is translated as CASSVRDSRYNEQFF.

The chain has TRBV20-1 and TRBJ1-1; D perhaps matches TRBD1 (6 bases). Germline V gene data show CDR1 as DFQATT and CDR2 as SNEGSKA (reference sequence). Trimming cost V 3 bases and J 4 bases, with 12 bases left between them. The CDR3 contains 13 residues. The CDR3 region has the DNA TGCAGTGCTAGCCTTCAGGGGTTCACTGAAGCTTTCTTT. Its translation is CSASLQGFTEAFF.

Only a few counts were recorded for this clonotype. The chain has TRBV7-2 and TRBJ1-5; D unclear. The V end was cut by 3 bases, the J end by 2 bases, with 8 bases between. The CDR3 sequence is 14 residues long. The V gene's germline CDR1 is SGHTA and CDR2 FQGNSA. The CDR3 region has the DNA TGTGCCAGCAGCTTTATTACAGGCAATCAGCCCCAGCATTTT. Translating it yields CASSFITGNQPQHF.

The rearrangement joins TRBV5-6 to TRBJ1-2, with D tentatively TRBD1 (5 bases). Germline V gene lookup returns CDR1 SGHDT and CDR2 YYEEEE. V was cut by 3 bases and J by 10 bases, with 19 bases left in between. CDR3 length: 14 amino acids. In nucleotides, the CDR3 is TGTGCCAGCAGCTCCGGGGGGAGCTGGGGCGACTACACCTTC. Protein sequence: CASSSGGSWGDYTF.

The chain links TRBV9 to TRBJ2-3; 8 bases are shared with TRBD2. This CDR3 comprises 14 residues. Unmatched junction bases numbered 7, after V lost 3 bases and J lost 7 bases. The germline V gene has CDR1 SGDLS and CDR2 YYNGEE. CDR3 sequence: CASSAPGGPNTQYF. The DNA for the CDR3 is TGTGCCAGCAGCGCTCCGGGGGGGCCCAATACGCAGTATTTT.

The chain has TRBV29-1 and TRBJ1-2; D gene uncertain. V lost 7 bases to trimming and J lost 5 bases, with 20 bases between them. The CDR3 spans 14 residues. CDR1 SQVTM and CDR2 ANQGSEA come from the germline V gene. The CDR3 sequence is CSAQPLTDGYGYTF. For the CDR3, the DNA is TGCAGCGCCCAACCCCTGACGGATGGATATGGCTACACCTTC.

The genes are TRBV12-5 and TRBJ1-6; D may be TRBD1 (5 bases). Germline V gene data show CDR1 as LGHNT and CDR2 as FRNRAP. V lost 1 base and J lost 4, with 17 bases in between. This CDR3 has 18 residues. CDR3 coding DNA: TGTGCTAGTGGTTTGGCCGCCGAGGGACGCGGTTATAATTCACCCCTCCACTTT. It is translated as CASGLAAEGRGYNSPLHF.

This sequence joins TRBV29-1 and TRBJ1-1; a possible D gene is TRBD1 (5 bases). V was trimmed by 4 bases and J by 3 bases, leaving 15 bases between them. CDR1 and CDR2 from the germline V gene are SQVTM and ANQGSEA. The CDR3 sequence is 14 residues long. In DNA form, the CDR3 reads TGCAGCGTTGGTACGGGGAAGGGACACACTGAAGCTTTCTTT. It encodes CSVGTGKGHTEAFF.

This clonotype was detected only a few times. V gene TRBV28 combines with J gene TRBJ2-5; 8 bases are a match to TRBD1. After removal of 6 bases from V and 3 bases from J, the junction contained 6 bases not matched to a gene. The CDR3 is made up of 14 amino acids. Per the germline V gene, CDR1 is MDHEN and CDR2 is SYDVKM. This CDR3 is CASRYQGAKETQYF. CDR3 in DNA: TGTGCCAGCAGATATCAGGGGGCTAAAGAGACCCAGTACTTC.

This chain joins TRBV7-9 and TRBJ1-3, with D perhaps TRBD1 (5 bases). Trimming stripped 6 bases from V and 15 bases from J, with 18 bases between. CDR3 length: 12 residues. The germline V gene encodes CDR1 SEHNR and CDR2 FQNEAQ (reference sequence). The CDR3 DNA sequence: TGTGCCAGCAGTTTAATAGGGACCCCGAAATATTTT. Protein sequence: CASSLIGTPKYF. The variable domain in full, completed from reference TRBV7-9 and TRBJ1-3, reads DTGVSQNPRHKITKRGQNVTFRCDPISEHNRLYWYRQTLGQGPEFLTYFQNEAQLEKSRLLSDRFSAERPKGSFSTLEIQRTEQGDSAMYLCASSLIGTPKYFGEGSWLTVV.

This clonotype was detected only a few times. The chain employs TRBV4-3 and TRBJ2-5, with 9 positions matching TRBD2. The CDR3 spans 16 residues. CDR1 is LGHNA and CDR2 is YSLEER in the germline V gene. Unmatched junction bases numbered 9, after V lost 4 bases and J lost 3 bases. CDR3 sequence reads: CASSLVAGAPEETQYF. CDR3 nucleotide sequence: TGCGCCAGCAGCCTAGTAGCGGGGGCCCCGGAAGAGACCCAGTACTTC.

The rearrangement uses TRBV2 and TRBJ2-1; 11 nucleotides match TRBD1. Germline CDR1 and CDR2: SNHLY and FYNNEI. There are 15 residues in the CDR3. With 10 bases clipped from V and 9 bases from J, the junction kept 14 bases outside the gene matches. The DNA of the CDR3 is TGTGCCATGCTACTTTCGGGACAGGGGGGAGGTGAGCAGTTCTTC. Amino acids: CAMLLSGQGGGEQFF. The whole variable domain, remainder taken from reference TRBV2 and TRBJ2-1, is EPEVTQTPSHQVTQMGQEVILRCVPISNHLYFYWYRQILGQKVEFLVSFYNNEISEKSEIFDDQFSVERPDGSNFTLKIRSTKLEDSAMYFCAMLLSGQGGGEQFFGPGTRLTVL.

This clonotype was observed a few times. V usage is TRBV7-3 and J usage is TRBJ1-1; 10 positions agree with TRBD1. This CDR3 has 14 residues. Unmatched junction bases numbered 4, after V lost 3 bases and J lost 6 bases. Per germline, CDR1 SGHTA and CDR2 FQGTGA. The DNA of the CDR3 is TGTGCCAGCAGCTTCGGGACAGGGGAGGCTGAAGCTTTCTTT. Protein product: CASSFGTGEAEAFF.

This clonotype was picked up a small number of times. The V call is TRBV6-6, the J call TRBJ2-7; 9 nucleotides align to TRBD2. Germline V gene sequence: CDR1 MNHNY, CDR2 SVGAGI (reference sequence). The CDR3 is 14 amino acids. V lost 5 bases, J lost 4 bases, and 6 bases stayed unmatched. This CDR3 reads CASSPRGGEYEQYF. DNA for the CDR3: TGTGCCAGCAGTCCGCGGGGGGGGGAATACGAGCAGTACTTC.

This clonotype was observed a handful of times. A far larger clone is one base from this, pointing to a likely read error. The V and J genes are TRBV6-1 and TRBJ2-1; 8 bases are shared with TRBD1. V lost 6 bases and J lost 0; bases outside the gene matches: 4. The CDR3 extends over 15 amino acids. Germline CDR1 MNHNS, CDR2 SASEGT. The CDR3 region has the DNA TGTGCCAGCAGGCCCACAGGGGGCTCCTACAATGAGCAGTTCTTC. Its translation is CASRPTGGSYNEQFF.

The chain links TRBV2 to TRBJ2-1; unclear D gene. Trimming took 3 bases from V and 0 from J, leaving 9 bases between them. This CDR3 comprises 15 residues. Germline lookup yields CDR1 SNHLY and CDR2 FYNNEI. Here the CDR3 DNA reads TGTGCCAGCAGTGATACGGTGAGCTCCTACAATGAGCAGTTCTTC. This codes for CASSDTVSSYNEQFF.

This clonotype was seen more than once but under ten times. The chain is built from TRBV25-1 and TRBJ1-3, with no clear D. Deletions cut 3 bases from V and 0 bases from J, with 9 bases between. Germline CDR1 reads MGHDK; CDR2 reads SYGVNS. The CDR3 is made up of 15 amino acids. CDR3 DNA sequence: TGTGCCAGCAGTGAGTTAGACTTCTCTGGAAACACCATATATTTT. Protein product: CASSELDFSGNTIYF.

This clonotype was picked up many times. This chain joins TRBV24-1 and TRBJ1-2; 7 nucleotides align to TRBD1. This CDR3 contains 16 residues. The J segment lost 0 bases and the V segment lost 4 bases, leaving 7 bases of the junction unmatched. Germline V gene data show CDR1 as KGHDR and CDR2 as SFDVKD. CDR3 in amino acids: CATSEEGDSANYGYTF. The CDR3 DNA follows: TGTGCCACCAGTGAGGAAGGGGACAGCGCTAACTATGGCTACACCTTC.

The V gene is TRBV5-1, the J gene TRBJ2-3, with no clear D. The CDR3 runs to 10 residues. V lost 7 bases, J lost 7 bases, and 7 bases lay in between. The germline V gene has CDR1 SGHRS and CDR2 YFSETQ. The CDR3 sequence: CASRTYTQYF. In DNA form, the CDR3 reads TGCGCCAGCCGCACGTATACGCAGTATTTT.

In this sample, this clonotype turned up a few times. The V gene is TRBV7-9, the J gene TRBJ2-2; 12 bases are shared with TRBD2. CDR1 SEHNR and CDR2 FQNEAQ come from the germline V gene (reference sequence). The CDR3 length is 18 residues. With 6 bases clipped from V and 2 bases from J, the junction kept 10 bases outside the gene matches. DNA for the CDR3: TGTGCCAGCAGACAGGAAGGACTAGCGGGGATTAACACCGGGGAGCTGTTTTTT. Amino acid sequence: CASRQEGLAGINTGELFF.

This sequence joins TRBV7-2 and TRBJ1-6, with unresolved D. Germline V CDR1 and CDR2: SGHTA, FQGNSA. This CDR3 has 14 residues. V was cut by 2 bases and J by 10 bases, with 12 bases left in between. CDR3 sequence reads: CASSLTKAGSPLHF. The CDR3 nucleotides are TGTGCCAGCAGCTTAACGAAGGCTGGATCACCCCTCCACTTT.

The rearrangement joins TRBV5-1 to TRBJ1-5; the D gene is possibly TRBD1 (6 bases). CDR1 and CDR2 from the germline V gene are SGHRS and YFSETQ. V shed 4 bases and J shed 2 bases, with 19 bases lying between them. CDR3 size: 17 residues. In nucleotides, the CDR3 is TGCGCCAGCAGCCCGTATCCGGGGGGCAGGGGCAATCAGCCCCAGCATTTT. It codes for CASSPYPGGRGNQPQHF.